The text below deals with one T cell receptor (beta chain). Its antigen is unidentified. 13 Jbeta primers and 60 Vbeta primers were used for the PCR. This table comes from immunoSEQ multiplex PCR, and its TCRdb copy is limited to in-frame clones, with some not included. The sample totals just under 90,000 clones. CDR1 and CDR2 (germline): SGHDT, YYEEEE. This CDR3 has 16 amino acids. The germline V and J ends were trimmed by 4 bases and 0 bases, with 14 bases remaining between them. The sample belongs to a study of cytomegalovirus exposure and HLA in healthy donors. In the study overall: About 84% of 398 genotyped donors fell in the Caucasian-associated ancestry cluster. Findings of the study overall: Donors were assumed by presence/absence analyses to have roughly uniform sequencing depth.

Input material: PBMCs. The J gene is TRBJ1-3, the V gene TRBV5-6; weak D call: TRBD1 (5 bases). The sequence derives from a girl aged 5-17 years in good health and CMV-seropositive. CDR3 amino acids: CASSPGLGVSGNTIYF. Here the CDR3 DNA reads TGTGCCAGCAGCCCGGGACTTGGGGTCTCTGGAAACACCATATATTTT.